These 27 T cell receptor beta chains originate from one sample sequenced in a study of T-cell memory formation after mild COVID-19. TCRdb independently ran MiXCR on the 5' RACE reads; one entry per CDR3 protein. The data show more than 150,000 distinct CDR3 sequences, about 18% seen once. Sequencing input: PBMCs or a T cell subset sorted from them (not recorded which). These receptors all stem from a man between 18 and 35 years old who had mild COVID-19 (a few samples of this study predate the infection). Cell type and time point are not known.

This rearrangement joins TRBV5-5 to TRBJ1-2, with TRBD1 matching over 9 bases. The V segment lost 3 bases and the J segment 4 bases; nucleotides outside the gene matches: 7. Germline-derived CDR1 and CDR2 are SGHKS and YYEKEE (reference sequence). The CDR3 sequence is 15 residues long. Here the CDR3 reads CASSSPPGQGYGYTF. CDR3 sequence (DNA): TGTGCCAGCAGCTCACCTCCGGGACAGGGCTATGGCTACACCTTC.

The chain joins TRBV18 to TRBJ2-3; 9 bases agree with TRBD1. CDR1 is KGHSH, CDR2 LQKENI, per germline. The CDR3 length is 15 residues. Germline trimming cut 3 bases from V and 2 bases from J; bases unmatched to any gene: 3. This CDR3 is CASSPRTGVTDTQYF. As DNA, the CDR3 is TGTGCCAGCTCACCCCGGACAGGGGTCACAGATACGCAGTATTTT.

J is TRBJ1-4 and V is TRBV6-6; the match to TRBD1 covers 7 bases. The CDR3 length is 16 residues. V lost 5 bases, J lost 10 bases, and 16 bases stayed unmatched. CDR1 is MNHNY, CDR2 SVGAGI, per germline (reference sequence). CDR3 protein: CASSHTTGAERVKLFF. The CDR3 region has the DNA TGTGCCAGCAGTCACACAACAGGGGCGGAAAGGGTAAAACTGTTTTTT.

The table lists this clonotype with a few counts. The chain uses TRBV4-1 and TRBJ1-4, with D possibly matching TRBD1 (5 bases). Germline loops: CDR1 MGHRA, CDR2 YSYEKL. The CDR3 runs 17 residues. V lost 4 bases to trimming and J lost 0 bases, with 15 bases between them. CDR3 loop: CASSRGRTTATNEKLFF. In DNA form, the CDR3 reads TGCGCCAGCAGCCGGGGCCGAACGACAGCAACTAATGAAAAACTGTTTTTT.

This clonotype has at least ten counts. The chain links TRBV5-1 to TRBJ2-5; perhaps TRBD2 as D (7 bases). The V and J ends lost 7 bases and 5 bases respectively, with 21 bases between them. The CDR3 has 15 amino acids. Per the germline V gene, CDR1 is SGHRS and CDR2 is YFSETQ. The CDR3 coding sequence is TGCGCCAGCGGATCCCTGGGGGGGGCCGGGGAGACCCAGTACTTC. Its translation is CASGSLGGAGETQYF.

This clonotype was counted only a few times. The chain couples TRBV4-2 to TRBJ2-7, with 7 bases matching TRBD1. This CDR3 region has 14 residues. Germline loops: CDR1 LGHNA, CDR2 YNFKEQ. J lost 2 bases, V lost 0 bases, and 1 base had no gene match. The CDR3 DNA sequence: TGTGCCAGCAGCCAAGAGACAGGGCCCTACGAGCAGTACTTC. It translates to CASSQETGPYEQYF.

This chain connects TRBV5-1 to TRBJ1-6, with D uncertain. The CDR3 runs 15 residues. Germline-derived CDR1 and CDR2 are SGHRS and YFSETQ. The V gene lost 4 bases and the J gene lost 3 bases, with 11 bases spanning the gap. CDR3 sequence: CASSSSPGYNSPLHF. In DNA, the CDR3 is TGCGCCAGCAGCAGTTCGCCAGGCTATAATTCACCCCTCCACTTT.

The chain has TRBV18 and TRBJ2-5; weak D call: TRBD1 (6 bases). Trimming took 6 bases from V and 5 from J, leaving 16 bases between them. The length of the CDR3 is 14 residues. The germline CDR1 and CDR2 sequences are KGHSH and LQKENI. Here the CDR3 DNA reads TGTGCCAGCTCCCCGGACAGTGGAAGGGAGACCCAGTACTTC. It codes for CASSPDSGRETQYF.

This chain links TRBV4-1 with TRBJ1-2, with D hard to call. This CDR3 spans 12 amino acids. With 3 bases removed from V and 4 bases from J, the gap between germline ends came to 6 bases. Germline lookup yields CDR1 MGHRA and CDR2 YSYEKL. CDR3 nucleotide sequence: TGCGCCAGCAGCCAGGACCTCTATGGCTACACCTTC. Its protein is CASSQDLYGYTF.

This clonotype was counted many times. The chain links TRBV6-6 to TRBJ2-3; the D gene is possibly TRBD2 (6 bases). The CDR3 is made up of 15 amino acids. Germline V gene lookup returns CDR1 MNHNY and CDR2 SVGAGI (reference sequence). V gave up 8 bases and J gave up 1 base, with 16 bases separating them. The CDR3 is CASALWGVGTDTQYF. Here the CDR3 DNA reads TGTGCCAGCGCTCTATGGGGGGTGGGCACAGATACGCAGTATTTT.

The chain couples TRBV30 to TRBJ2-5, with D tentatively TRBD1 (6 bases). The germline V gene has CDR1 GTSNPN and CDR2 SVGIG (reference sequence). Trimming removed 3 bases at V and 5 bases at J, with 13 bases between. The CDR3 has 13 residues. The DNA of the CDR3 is TGTGCCTGGAGAAACAGGGCTTACGAGACCCAGTACTTC. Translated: CAWRNRAYETQYF.

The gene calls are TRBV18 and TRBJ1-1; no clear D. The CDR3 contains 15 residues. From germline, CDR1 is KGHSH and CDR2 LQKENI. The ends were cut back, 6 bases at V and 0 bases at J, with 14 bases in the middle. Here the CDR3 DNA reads TGTGCCAGCTCCCCCAGACAAGCAGTGAACACTGAAGCTTTCTTT. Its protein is CASSPRQAVNTEAFF.

In DNA, the CDR3 is TGTGCCAGCAGCTTATACCCGCCGAACACCGGGGAGCTGTTTTTT. Translating gives CASSLYPPNTGELFF. This chain connects TRBV7-9 to TRBJ2-2; D is unclear. V was trimmed by 2 bases and J by 0 bases, leaving 7 bases between them. This CDR3 contains 15 residues. Germline V gene sequence: CDR1 SEHNR, CDR2 FQNEAQ (reference sequence).

CDR3 amino acids: CSASGMPGTGNTGELFF. CDR3 sequence (DNA): TGCAGTGCCTCAGGCATGCCCGGGACCGGAAACACCGGGGAGCTGTTTTTT. The V gene is TRBV20-1, the J gene TRBJ2-2; perhaps D is TRBD1 or TRBD2 (5 bases each). V lost 6 bases to trimming and J lost 2 bases, with 22 bases between them. The germline CDR1 and CDR2 sequences are DFQATT and SNEGSKA (reference sequence). This CDR3 has 17 residues.

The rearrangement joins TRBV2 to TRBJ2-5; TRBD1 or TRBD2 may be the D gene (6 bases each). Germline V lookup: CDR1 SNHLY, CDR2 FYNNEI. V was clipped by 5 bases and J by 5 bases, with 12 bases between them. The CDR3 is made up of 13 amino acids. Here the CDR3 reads CASSWGAGETQYF. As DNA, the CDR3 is TGTGCCAGCAGTTGGGGGGCTGGCGAGACCCAGTACTTC.

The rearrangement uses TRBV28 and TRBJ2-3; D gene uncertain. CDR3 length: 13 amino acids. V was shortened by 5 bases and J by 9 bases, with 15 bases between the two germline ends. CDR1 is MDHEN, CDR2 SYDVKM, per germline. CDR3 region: CASSTPSPRTQYF. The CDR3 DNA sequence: TGTGCCAGCAGTACCCCCAGTCCAAGGACGCAGTATTTT.

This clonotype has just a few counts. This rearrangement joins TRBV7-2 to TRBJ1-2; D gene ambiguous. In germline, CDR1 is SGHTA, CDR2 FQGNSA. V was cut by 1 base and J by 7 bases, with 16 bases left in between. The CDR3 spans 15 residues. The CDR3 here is CASSLEGPWEAGYTF. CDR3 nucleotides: TGTGCCAGCAGCTTAGAAGGCCCGTGGGAGGCTGGCTACACCTTC.

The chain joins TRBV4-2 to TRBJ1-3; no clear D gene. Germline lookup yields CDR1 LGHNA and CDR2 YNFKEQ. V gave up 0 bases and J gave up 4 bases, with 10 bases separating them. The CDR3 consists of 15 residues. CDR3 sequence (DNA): TGTGCCAGCAGCCAAGATGCTGGTACCGGAAACACCATATATTTT. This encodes CASSQDAGTGNTIYF.

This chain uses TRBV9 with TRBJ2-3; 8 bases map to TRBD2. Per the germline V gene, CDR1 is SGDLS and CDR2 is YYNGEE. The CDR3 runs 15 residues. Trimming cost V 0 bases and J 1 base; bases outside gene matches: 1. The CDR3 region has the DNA TGTGCCAGCAGCGTAGATAGCGGGGGCACAGATACGCAGTATTTT. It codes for CASSVDSGGTDTQYF.

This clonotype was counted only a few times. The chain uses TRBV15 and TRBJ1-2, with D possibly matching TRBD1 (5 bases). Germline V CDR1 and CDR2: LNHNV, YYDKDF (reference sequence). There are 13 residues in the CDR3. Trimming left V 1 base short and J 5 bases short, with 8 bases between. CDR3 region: CATSRGAGYGYTF. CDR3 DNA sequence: TGTGCCACCAGCAGAGGGGCAGGGTATGGCTACACCTTC. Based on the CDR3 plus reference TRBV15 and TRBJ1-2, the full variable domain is DAMVIQNPRYQVTQFGKPVTLSCSQTLNHNVMYWYQQKSSQAPKLLFHYYDKDFNNEADTPDNFQSRRPNTSFCFLDIRSPGLGDTAMYLCATSRGAGYGYTFGSGTRLTVV.

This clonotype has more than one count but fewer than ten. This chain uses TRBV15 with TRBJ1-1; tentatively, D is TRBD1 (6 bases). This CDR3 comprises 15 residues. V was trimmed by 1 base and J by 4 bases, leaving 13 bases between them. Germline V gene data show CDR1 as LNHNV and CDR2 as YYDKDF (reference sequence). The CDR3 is CATSRATGLRTEAFF. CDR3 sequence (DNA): TGTGCCACCAGCAGAGCTACAGGGTTACGCACTGAAGCTTTCTTT.

The CDR3 region is CASSRRTGRQGETQYF. In DNA, the CDR3 is TGTGCCAGCAGCCGCAGAACAGGGAGGCAGGGAGAGACCCAGTACTTC. This chain links TRBV7-2 with TRBJ2-5; D is perhaps TRBD1 or TRBD2 (6 bases each). This CDR3 is built from 16 residues. The germline V and J ends were trimmed by 5 bases and 4 bases, with 20 bases remaining between them. The germline CDR1 and CDR2 sequences are SGHTA and FQGNSA.

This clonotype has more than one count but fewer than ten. As DNA, the CDR3 is TGTGCCAGCAGCCCCTCGGGGTTGGATACGCAGTATTTT. It codes for CASSPSGLDTQYF. V gene TRBV3-1 combines with J gene TRBJ2-3, with D maybe TRBD2 (5 bases). CDR3 length equals 13 residues. Germline V gene lookup returns CDR1 LGHDT and CDR2 YNNKEL (reference sequence). Trimming pared 4 bases from V and 6 bases from J, leaving 11 bases between.

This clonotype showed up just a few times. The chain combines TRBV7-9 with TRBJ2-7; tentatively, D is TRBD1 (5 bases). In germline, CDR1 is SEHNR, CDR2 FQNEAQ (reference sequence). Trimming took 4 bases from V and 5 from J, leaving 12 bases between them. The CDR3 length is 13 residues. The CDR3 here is CASSSSGKHEQYV. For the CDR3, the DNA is TGTGCCAGCAGCTCCTCAGGGAAGCACGAGCAGTACGTC.

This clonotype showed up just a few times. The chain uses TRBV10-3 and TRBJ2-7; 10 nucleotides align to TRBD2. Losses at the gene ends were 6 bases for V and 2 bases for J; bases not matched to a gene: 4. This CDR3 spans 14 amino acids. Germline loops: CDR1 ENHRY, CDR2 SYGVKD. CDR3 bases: TGTGCCATCAGGGTAGCGGGGGGCACCTACGAGCAGTACTTC. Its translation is CAIRVAGGTYEQYF.

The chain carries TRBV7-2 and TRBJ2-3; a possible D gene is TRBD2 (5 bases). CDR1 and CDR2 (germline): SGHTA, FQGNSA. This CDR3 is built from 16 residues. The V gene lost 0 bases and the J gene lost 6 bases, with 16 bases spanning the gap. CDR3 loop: CASSLAPPRRRDTQYF. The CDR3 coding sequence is TGTGCCAGCAGCTTAGCCCCACCACGGCGGAGGGATACGCAGTATTTT.

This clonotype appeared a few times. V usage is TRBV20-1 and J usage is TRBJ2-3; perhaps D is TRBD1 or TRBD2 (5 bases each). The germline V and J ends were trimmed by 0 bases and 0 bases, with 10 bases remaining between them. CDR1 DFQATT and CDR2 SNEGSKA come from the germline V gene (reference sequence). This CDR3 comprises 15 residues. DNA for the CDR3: TGCAGTGCTAGAGAACCGGGACGGAGCACAGATACGCAGTATTTT. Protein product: CSAREPGRSTDTQYF.